The 32 T cell receptor beta chains in this list originate from one sample, sequenced in a study of technical replicates of blood from several donors. Clones were read by immunoSEQ multiplex PCR, and TCRdb kept only the in-frame ones, dropping some. The table records around 69,000 clones, just under 97% of them present only once. Sequenced input: T cells isolated from PBMCs. Receptor source: a human donor in good health.

CDR3 sequence (DNA): TGTGCCAGCAGTTGGTCTACTAGCGGACCGCAAGAGACCCAGTACTTC. It encodes CASSWSTSGPQETQYF. J is TRBJ2-5 and V is TRBV28; 8 bases fit TRBD2. V gave up 4 bases and J gave up 2 bases; unmatched junction bases: 9. Per germline, CDR1 MDHEN and CDR2 SYDVKM. The CDR3 has 16 residues.

The rearrangement joins TRBV15 to TRBJ1-1, with D tentatively TRBD1 (6 bases). The CDR3 has 14 residues. CDR1 and CDR2 (germline): LNHNV, YYDKDF (reference sequence). V lost 2 bases to trimming and J lost 1 base, with 8 bases between them. CDR3 sequence reads: CATSRYRENTEAFF. The CDR3, as DNA: TGTGCCACCAGCAGATACAGGGAGAACACTGAAGCTTTCTTT.

The J gene is TRBJ2-7, the V gene TRBV5-4, with TRBD1 as a possible D gene (6 bases). CDR3 length: 16 residues. The ends were cut back, 0 bases at V and 1 base at J, with 14 bases in the middle. Germline loops: CDR1 SGHNT, CDR2 YYREEE (reference sequence). This CDR3 reads CASSLAVAGASYEQYF. The CDR3 coding sequence is TGTGCCAGCAGCTTGGCCGTGGCAGGGGCGTCCTACGAGCAGTACTTC.

This chain's CDR3 is CAWSLGTGSSPLHF. CDR3 nucleotide sequence: TGTGCCTGGAGTTTGGGGACAGGCTCTTCACCCCTCCACTTT. The rearrangement joins TRBV30 to TRBJ1-6, with 8 bases that match TRBD1. CDR3 size: 14 residues. Looked up from germline, CDR1 is GTSNPN and CDR2 is SVGIG (reference sequence). Trimming at V came to 2 bases and at J to 9 bases, leaving 6 bases not matched to a gene.

The V gene is TRBV6-1, the J gene TRBJ1-3; 8 bases map to TRBD1. Per germline, CDR1 MNHNS and CDR2 SASEGT. Trimming cost V 10 bases and J 1 base; bases outside gene matches: 9. The CDR3 is 15 residues long. CDR3 DNA sequence: TGTGCCATCCTAGACAGGGGTTTGTCTGGAAACACCATATATTTT. Encoded protein: CAILDRGLSGNTIYF.

The chain couples TRBV10-3 to TRBJ2-7; a possible D gene is TRBD1 (7 bases). CDR1 is ENHRY, CDR2 SYGVKD, per germline. Trimming removed 0 bases at V and 7 bases at J, with 13 bases between. The CDR3 has 14 amino acids. The CDR3 nucleotides are TGTGCCATCAGTGAGTCGAAGGGGGCGGGAGAGCAGTACTTC. Translation: CAISESKGAGEQYF.

The chain joins TRBV7-9 to TRBJ1-1; D might be TRBD1 (6 bases). Trimming removed 7 bases from V and 3 bases from J, with 18 bases in between. Germline V gene lookup returns CDR1 SEHNR and CDR2 FQNEAQ (reference sequence). The CDR3 covers 15 residues. CDR3 nucleotide sequence: TGTGCCAGCACCCCATCGGGGGGCAGGTACACTGAAGCTTTCTTT. Its protein is CASTPSGGRYTEAFF.

V usage is TRBV25-1 and J usage is TRBJ2-7, with D perhaps matching TRBD2 (5 bases). This CDR3 spans 11 amino acids. The germline V and J ends were trimmed by 9 bases and 7 bases, with 13 bases remaining between them. Germline V gives CDR1 MGHDK, CDR2 SYGVNS. The CDR3 spells CASRGLGEQYF. The CDR3 DNA reads as TGTGCCAGTCGAGGGCTTGGGGAGCAGTACTTC.

The chain recombines TRBV4-1 with TRBJ2-2; 9 nucleotides align to TRBD2. V lost 0 bases and J lost 7; bases outside the gene matches: 9. This CDR3 spans 17 amino acids. Looked up from germline, CDR1 is MGHRA and CDR2 is YSYEKL. CDR3 sequence: CASSQDGGGRADGELFF. The CDR3 bases are TGCGCCAGCAGCCAAGATGGGGGCGGGAGGGCGGACGGGGAGCTGTTTTTT.

The V gene is TRBV6-5, the J gene TRBJ1-1; D ambiguous. The CDR3 extends over 16 amino acids. CDR1 and CDR2 from the germline V gene are MNHEY and SVGAGI. The ends were cut back, 2 bases at V and 1 base at J, with 14 bases in the middle. Here the CDR3 reads CASSYRVEGPNTEAFF. CDR3 nucleotides: TGTGCCAGCAGTTACCGCGTTGAGGGCCCGAACACTGAAGCTTTCTTT.

J is TRBJ1-1 and V is TRBV7-9; unclear D gene. This CDR3 has 12 amino acids. CDR1 SEHNR and CDR2 FQNEAQ come from the germline V gene (reference sequence). V was shortened by 4 bases and J by 6 bases, with 9 bases between the two germline ends. This CDR3 reads CASSYEVAEAFF. CDR3 nucleotide sequence: TGTGCCAGCAGCTATGAGGTGGCTGAAGCTTTCTTT. The whole variable domain, remainder taken from reference TRBV7-9 and TRBJ1-1, is DTGVSQNPRHKITKRGQNVTFRCDPISEHNRLYWYRQTLGQGPEFLTYFQNEAQLEKSRLLSDRFSAERPKGSFSTLEIQRTEQGDSAMYLCASSYEVAEAFFGQGTRLTVV.

This sequence joins TRBV7-9 and TRBJ1-1, with a possible D match to TRBD1 (5 bases). CDR3 length: 14 residues. With 5 bases removed from V and 1 base from J, the gap between germline ends came to 11 bases. Per the germline V gene, CDR1 is SEHNR and CDR2 is FQNEAQ (reference sequence). Here the CDR3 reads CASSARVGNTEAFF. In DNA form, the CDR3 reads TGTGCCAGCAGCGCCAGGGTGGGGAACACTGAAGCTTTCTTT.

The J gene is TRBJ2-7, the V gene TRBV7-9, with a tentative D call TRBD1 (5 bases). The germline V gene encodes CDR1 SEHNR and CDR2 FQNEAQ (reference sequence). The CDR3 spans 16 residues. V was trimmed by 5 bases and J by 3 bases, leaving 20 bases between them. CDR3 protein: CASSQRGFGPNYEQYF. The CDR3 coding sequence is TGTGCCAGCAGCCAAAGGGGCTTTGGACCAAACTACGAGCAGTACTTC. Filled out from reference TRBV7-9 and TRBJ2-7, the complete variable domain reads DTGVSQNPRHKITKRGQNVTFRCDPISEHNRLYWYRQTLGQGPEFLTYFQNEAQLEKSRLLSDRFSAERPKGSFSTLEIQRTEQGDSAMYLCASSQRGFGPNYEQYFGPGTRLTVT.

This chain joins TRBV25-1 and TRBJ2-1; D is possibly TRBD2 (5 bases). This CDR3 has 15 residues. Germline CDR1 is MGHDK and CDR2 is SYGVNS. V shed 6 bases and J shed 3 bases, with 15 bases lying between them. The DNA for the CDR3 is TGTGCCAGCAGCTACCCGGGGTCTCACTACAATGAGCAGTTCTTC. Translation: CASSYPGSHYNEQFF.

J is TRBJ2-2 and V is TRBV2, with 9 bases aligning to TRBD2. V lost 6 bases to trimming and J lost 6 bases; unmatched junction nucleotides: 8. This CDR3 has 15 amino acids. Germline CDR1 and CDR2: SNHLY and FYNNEI. CDR3 DNA: TGTGCCAGCAGCATACTAGCGGGTCTTTCCGGGGAGCTGTTTTTT. Translation gives CASSILAGLSGELFF.

The rearrangement links TRBV6-4 to TRBJ2-5, with 8 bases aligning to TRBD2. The CDR3 is 15 residues long. The V segment lost 4 bases and the J segment 4 bases; nucleotides outside the gene matches: 8. The germline gives CDR1 MRHNA, CDR2 SNTAGT. DNA of the CDR3: TGTGCCAGCAGTGCGTCGGGGGGGGGCGGAGAGACCCAGTACTTC. This translates into CASSASGGGGETQYF.

The rearrangement uses TRBV5-1 and TRBJ2-7; 8 bases are a match to TRBD1. V gave up 10 bases and J gave up 3 bases; unmatched junction bases: 39. This CDR3 region has 23 residues. Germline-derived CDR1 and CDR2 are SGHRS and YFSETQ. This chain's CDR3 is CAARPTKGRPTPDRGQDIYEQYF. CDR3 nucleotide sequence: TGCGCCGCCCGCCCCACCAAGGGGCGCCCGACTCCCGATCGGGGACAGGATATCTACGAGCAGTACTTC. Based on the CDR3 plus reference TRBV5-1 and TRBJ2-7, the full variable domain is KAGVTQTPRYLIKTRGQQVTLSCSPISGHRSVSWYQQTPGQGLQFLFEYFSETQRNKGNFPGRFSGRQFSNSRSEMNVSTLELGDSALYLCAARPTKGRPTPDRGQDIYEQYFGPGTRLTVT.

The chain joins TRBV5-4 to TRBJ2-5, with 14 positions matching TRBD2. V lost 0 bases and J lost 2; bases outside the gene matches: 0. The V gene's germline CDR1 is SGHNT and CDR2 YYREEE (reference sequence). The CDR3 consists of 16 residues. In DNA, the CDR3 is TGTGCCAGCAGCTTGGGACTAGCGGGGGGGCAAGAGACCCAGTACTTC. Encoded protein: CASSLGLAGGQETQYF.

This clone has just one count. The genes are TRBV5-4 and TRBJ1-2; 7 bases fit TRBD1. Trimming took 1 base from V and 3 from J; bases not matched to a gene: 9. This CDR3 is built from 16 residues. Germline values: CDR1 SGHNT, CDR2 YYREEE (reference sequence). The CDR3 region has the DNA TGTGCCAGCAGCTTGTACAACAGGGGAGGCGACTATGGCTACACCTTC. Protein: CASSLYNRGGDYGYTF.

On this clone: Other DNA sequences in the sample encode the same CDR3. The chain joins TRBV29-1 to TRBJ2-2, with 10 positions matching TRBD1. The CDR3 runs to 14 residues. From germline, CDR1 is SQVTM and CDR2 ANQGSEA. The trim removed 7 bases at V and 3 bases at J, leaving 5 bases unmatched. Written as DNA, the CDR3 is TGCAGCGCCCCGGGACAGGGGCACACCGGGGAGCTGTTTTTT. Its translation: CSAPGQGHTGELFF.

This CDR3 is CASSEGLAGNQYF. DNA of the CDR3: TGTGCCAGCAGTGAAGGACTAGCGGGGAACCAGTACTTC. This chain joins TRBV2 and TRBJ2-7; TRBD2 matches at 11 bases. The CDR3 is made up of 13 amino acids. V gave up 1 base and J gave up 10 bases; unmatched junction bases: 3. Looked up from germline, CDR1 is SNHLY and CDR2 is FYNNEI.

V usage is TRBV6-5 and J usage is TRBJ1-1, with a weak D call TRBD1 (5 bases). CDR3 size: 15 residues. Trimming pared 6 bases from V and 3 bases from J, leaving 17 bases between. Germline V gene lookup returns CDR1 MNHEY and CDR2 SVGAGI. The CDR3 DNA sequence: TGTGCCAGCAGGTACACAGGCTTAGGGGACACTGAAGCTTTCTTT. Translating it yields CASRYTGLGDTEAFF.

The rearrangement links TRBV6-1 to TRBJ1-1; unclear D gene. The CDR3 consists of 12 residues. V lost 7 bases, J lost 1 base, and 7 bases lay in between. Per the germline V gene, CDR1 is MNHNS and CDR2 is SASEGT. For the CDR3, the DNA is TGTGCCAGCACTTGGGCGAACACTGAAGCTTTCTTT. It yields the protein CASTWANTEAFF.

The chain recombines TRBV2 with TRBJ2-3, with a weak D call TRBD1 (5 bases). Trimming left V 6 bases short and J 0 bases short, with 16 bases between. The length of the CDR3 is 16 residues. The germline gives CDR1 SNHLY, CDR2 FYNNEI. The CDR3 here is CASRAFQGGSTDTQYF. In DNA, the CDR3 is TGTGCCAGCAGGGCTTTCCAGGGTGGCAGCACAGATACGCAGTATTTT.

V and J are TRBV6-4 and TRBJ2-1; 8 bases are a match to TRBD2. The germline V gene encodes CDR1 MRHNA and CDR2 SNTAGT. The CDR3 is 14 residues long. V shed 5 bases and J 6 bases; nucleotides not matched to a gene: 6. DNA of the CDR3: TGTGCCAGCAGTTTAGCGGGAATGGGCAATGAGCAGTTCTTC. Translated, it gives CASSLAGMGNEQFF.

The chain recombines TRBV28 with TRBJ2-4; D may be TRBD1 (5 bases). The CDR3 has 16 amino acids. Germline CDR1 and CDR2: MDHEN and SYDVKM. V gave up 4 bases and J gave up 7 bases, with 20 bases separating them. The CDR3 reads CASSCEGETAGNIQYF. For the CDR3, the DNA is TGTGCCAGCAGTTGTGAAGGGGAAACCGCCGGGAACATTCAGTACTTC.

The rearrangement uses TRBV6-1 and TRBJ2-1; D perhaps matches TRBD2 (6 bases). V shed 7 bases and J shed 5 bases, with 12 bases lying between them. CDR1 is MNHNS and CDR2 is SASEGT in the germline V gene. The CDR3 length is 13 residues. The chain's CDR3 is CASMEGVDNEQFF. The CDR3 nucleotides read TGTGCCAGCATGGAGGGAGTGGACAATGAGCAGTTCTTC.

The CDR3 DNA is TGTGCCACCGGACAGGGGGAGAGCGGATTAAACATTCAGTACTTC. Its translation: CATGQGESGLNIQYF. The chain joins TRBV6-6 to TRBJ2-4; 10 positions match TRBD1. Germline V lookup: CDR1 MNHNY, CDR2 SVGAGI (reference sequence). This CDR3 is built from 15 residues. J gave up 6 bases and V 10 bases, and 12 bases lay outside the gene matches.

The rearrangement links TRBV7-2 to TRBJ1-2, with D unresolved. Germline CDR1 and CDR2: SGHTA and FQGNSA. The CDR3 length is 11 residues. V shed 5 bases and J shed 5 bases, with 6 bases lying between them. CDR3: CASSQQYGYTF. CDR3 DNA: TGTGCCAGCAGCCAACAGTATGGCTACACCTTC. The entire variable domain, with the rest obtained from reference TRBV7-2 and TRBJ1-2, is as follows: GAGVSQSPSNKVTEKGKDVELRCDPISGHTALYWYRQSLGQGLEFLIYFQGNSAPDKSGLPSDRFSAERTGGSVSTLTIQRTQQEDSAVYLCASSQQYGYTFGSGTRLTVV.

The J gene is TRBJ2-7, the V gene TRBV7-3, with D possibly matching TRBD2 (6 bases). The CDR3 contains 13 residues. CDR1 and CDR2 (germline): SGHTA, FQGTGA. The V end lost 5 bases, the J end lost 5 bases, and 13 bases lay between the germline ends. This CDR3 reads CASSVNTGDEQYF. The CDR3, as DNA: TGTGCCAGCAGCGTGAACACGGGGGACGAGCAGTACTTC.

This clone has only one observation. The rearrangement links TRBV6-6 to TRBJ1-2; possible D gene TRBD1, 6 bases. Trimming stripped 5 bases from V and 2 bases from J, with 18 bases between. CDR1 and CDR2 from the germline V gene are MNHNY and SVGAGI (reference sequence). The CDR3 consists of 16 residues. The CDR3 sequence: CASSLDAGAENYGYTF. The CDR3, as DNA: TGTGCCAGCAGTCTTGACGCGGGGGCCGAGAACTATGGCTACACCTTC.

The rearrangement joins TRBV4-1 to TRBJ2-5; D gene unclear. The CDR3 sequence is 12 residues long. Germline V gene lookup returns CDR1 MGHRA and CDR2 YSYEKL. Trimming cost V 4 bases and J 4 bases, with 7 bases left between them. CDR3 coding DNA: TGCGCCAGCAGCCTGCACGGAGAGACCCAGTACTTC. As protein: CASSLHGETQYF.